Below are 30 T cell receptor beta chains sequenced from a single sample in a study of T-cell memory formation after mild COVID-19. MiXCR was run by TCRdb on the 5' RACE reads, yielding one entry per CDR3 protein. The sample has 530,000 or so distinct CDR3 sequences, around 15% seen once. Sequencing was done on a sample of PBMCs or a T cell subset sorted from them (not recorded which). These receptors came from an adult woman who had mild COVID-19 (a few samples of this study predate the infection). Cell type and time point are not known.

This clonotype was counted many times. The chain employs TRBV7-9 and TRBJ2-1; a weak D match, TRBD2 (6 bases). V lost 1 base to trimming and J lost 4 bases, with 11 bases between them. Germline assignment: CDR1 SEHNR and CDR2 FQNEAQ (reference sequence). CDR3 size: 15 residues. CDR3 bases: TGTGCCAGCAGCTTAGTCCGGGGGTCGTACAATGAGCAGTTCTTC. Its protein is CASSLVRGSYNEQFF.

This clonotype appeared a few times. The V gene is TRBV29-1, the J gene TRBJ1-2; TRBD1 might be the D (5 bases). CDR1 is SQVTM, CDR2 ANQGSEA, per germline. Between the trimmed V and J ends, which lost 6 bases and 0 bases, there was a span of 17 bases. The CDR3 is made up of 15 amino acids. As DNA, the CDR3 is TGCAGCGTCGGGGGGGATACCAATACTAACTATGGCTACACCTTC. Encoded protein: CSVGGDTNTNYGYTF. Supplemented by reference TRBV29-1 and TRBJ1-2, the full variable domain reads SAVISQKPSRDICQRGTSLTIQCQVDSQVTMMFWYRQQPGQSLTLIATANQGSEATYESGFVIDKFPISRPNLTFSTLTVSNMSPEDSSIYLCSVGGDTNTNYGYTFGSGTRLTVV.

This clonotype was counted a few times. CDR3 amino acids: CASSLRTTGELFF. Here the CDR3 DNA reads TGTGCCAGCAGCCTACGGACCACCGGGGAGCTGTTTTTT. The gene calls are TRBV7-2 and TRBJ2-2; D is unresolved. Per the germline V gene, CDR1 is SGHTA and CDR2 is FQGNSA. The CDR3 is 13 residues long. The V end was cut by 5 bases, the J end by 4 bases, with 8 bases between.

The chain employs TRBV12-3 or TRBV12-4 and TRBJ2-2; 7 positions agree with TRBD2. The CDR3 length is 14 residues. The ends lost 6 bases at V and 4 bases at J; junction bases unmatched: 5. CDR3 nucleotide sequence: TGTGCCAGCAGGTCCTCTAGCGGCACCGGGGAGCTGTTTTTT. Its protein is CASRSSSGTGELFF.

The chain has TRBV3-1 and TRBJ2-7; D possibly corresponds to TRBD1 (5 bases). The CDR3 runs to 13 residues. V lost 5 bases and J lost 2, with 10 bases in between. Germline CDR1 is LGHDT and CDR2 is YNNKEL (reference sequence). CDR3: CASSEGVAYEQYF. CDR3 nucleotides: TGTGCCAGCAGCGAAGGGGTAGCCTACGAGCAGTACTTC.

The CDR3 bases are TGCGCCAGCAGCCAAGAAGGGAGTTCACTTAACTATGGCTACACCTTC. Translating gives CASSQEGSSLNYGYTF. The chain has TRBV4-1 and TRBJ1-2; D uncertain. Germline V gene lookup returns CDR1 MGHRA and CDR2 YSYEKL. The CDR3 has 16 residues. V lost 0 bases to trimming and J lost 1 base, with 12 bases between them.

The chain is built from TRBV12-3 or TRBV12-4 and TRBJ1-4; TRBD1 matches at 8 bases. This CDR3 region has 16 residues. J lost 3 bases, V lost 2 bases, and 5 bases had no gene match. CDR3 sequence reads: CASSLRGDRSNEKLFF. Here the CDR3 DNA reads TGTGCCAGCAGTTTAAGGGGGGACAGGTCTAATGAAAAACTGTTTTTT.

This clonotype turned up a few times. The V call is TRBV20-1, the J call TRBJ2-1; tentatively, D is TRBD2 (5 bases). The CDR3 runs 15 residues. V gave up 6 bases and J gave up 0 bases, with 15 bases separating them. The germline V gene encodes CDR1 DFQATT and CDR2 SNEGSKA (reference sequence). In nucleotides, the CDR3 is TGCAGTGCCCCCCCCCGAGGGTCCTCCTACAATGAGCAGTTCTTC. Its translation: CSAPPRGSSYNEQFF.

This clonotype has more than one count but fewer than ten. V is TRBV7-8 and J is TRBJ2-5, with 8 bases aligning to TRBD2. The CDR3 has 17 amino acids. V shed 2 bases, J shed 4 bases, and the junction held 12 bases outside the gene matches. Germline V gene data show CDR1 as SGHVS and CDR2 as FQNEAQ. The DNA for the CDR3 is TGTGCCAGCAGCTTAAGGCCCGGGACTAGAGGAGGAGAGACCCAGTACTTC. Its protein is CASSLRPGTRGGETQYF.

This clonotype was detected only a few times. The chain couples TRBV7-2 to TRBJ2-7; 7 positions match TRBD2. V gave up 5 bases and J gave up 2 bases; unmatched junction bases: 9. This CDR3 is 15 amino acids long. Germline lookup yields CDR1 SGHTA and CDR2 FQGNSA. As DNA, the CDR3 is TGTGCCAGCAGCCCGCTGGGAGCGGGGCCCTACGAGCAGTACTTC. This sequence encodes CASSPLGAGPYEQYF.

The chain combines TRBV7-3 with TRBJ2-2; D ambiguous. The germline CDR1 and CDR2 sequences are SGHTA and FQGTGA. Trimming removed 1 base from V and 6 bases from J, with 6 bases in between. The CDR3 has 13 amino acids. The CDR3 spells CASSLNGAGELFF. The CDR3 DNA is TGTGCCAGCAGCTTAAATGGGGCCGGGGAGCTGTTTTTT.

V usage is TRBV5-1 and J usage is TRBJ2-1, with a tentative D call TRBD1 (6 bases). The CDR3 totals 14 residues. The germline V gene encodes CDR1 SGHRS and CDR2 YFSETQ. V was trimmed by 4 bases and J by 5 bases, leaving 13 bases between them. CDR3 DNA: TGCGCCAGCAGCCCCCTACAGGGAGACAATGAGCAGTTCTTC. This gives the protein CASSPLQGDNEQFF.

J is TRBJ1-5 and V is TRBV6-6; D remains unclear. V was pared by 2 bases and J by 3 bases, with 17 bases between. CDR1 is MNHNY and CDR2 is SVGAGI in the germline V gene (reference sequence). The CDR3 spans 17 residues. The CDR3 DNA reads TGTGCCAGCAGTTACACGCCCGGCGGCGGTTACAATCAGCCCCAGCATTTT. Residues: CASSYTPGGGYNQPQHF.

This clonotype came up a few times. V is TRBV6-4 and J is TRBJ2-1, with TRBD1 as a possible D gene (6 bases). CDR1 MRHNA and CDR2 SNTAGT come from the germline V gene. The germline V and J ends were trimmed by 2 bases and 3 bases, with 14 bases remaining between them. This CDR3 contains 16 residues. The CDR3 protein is CASSDLGKGDYNEQFF. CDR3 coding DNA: TGTGCCAGCAGTGACCTGGGCAAGGGGGACTACAATGAGCAGTTCTTC.

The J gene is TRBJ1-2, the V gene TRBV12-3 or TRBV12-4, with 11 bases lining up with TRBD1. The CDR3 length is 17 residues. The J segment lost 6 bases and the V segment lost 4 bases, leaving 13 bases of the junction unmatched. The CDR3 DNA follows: TGTGCCAGCAGTTCCAGTCCCGGGACAGGGGGTGTTGATGGCTACACCTTC. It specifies CASSSSPGTGGVDGYTF.

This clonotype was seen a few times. CDR3 DNA sequence: TGTGCCAGCATGGGACAGGGAGTCTACGAGCAGTACTTC. Protein product: CASMGQGVYEQYF. This chain connects TRBV27 to TRBJ2-7; 9 bases fit TRBD1. Germline CDR1 and CDR2: MNHEY and SMNVEV (reference sequence). This CDR3 has 13 amino acids. After removal of 7 bases from V and 3 bases from J, the junction contained 4 bases not matched to a gene.

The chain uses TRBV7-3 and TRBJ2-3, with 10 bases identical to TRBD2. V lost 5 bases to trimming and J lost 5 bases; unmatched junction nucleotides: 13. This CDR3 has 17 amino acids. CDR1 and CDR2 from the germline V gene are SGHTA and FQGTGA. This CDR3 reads CASSPGPLAGAGDTQYF. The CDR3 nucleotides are TGTGCCAGCAGCCCAGGTCCCCTAGCGGGAGCCGGAGATACGCAGTATTTT.

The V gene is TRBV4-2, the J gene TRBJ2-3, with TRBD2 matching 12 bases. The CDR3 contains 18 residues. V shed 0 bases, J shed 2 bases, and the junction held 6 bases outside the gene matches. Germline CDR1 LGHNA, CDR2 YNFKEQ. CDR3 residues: CASSQDQGLAGNTDTQYF. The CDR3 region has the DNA TGTGCCAGCAGCCAAGATCAAGGACTAGCGGGGAACACAGATACGCAGTATTTT.

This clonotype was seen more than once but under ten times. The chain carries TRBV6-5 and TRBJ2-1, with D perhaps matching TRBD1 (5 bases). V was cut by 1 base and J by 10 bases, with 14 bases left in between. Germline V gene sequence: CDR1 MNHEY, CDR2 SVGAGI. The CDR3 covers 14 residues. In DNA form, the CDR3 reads TGTGCCAGCAGTTACTACTCCCTCCACAGGGAGCAGTTCTTC. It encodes CASSYYSLHREQFF.

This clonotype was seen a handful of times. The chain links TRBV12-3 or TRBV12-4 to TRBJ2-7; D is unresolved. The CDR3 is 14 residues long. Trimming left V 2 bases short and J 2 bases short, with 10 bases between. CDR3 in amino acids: CASSLTPRTYEQYF. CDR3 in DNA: TGTGCCAGCAGTTTAACTCCCCGCACCTACGAGCAGTACTTC.

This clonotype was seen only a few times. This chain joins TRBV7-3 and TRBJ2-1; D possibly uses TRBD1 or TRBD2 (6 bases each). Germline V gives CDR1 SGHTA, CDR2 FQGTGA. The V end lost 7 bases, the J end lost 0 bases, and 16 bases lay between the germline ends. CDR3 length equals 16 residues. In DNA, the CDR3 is TGTGCCAGCACCCAGGGGACTGTAAGCTCCTACAATGAGCAGTTCTTC. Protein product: CASTQGTVSSYNEQFF. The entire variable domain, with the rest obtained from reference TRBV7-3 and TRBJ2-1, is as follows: GAGVSQTPSNKVTEKGKYVELRCDPISGHTALYWYRQSLGQGPEFLIYFQGTGAADDSGLPNDRFFAVRPEGSVSTLKIQRTERGDSAVYLCASTQGTVSSYNEQFFGPGTRLTVL.

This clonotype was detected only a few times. CDR3 bases: TGTGCCAGCTCACCACTGGACAGCCGAGCTAGCAATCAGCCCCAGCATTTT. Its protein is CASSPLDSRASNQPQHF. The chain has TRBV18 and TRBJ1-5, with a tentative D call TRBD1 (6 bases). The CDR3 is 17 residues long. V lost 1 base, J lost 0 bases, and 13 bases lay in between. Looked up from germline, CDR1 is KGHSH and CDR2 is LQKENI.

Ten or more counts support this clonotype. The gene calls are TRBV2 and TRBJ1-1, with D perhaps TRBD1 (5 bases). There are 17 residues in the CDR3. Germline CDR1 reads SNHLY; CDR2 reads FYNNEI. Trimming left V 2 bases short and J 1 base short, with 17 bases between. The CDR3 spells CASSERGPVQKNTEAFF. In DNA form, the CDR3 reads TGTGCCAGCAGTGAAAGGGGACCGGTGCAAAAGAACACTGAAGCTTTCTTT. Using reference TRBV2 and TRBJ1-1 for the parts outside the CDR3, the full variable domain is EPEVTQTPSHQVTQMGQEVILRCVPISNHLYFYWYRQILGQKVEFLVSFYNNEISEKSEIFDDQFSVERPDGSNFTLKIRSTKLEDSAMYFCASSERGPVQKNTEAFFGQGTRLTVV.

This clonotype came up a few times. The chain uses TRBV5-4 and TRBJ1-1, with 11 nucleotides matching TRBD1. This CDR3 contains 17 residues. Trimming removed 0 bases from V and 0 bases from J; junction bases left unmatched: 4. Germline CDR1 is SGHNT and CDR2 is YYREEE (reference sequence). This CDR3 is CASSLGTGGRMNTEAFF. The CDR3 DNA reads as TGTGCCAGCAGCTTGGGGACAGGGGGCCGAATGAACACTGAAGCTTTCTTT.

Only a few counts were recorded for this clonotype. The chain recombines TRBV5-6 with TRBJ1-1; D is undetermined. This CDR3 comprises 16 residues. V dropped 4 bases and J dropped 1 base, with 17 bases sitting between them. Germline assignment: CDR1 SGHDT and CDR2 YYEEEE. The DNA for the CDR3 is TGTGCCAGCAGCAGCAGTCGAGGGCTTAAGAACACTGAAGCTTTCTTT. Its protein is CASSSSRGLKNTEAFF.

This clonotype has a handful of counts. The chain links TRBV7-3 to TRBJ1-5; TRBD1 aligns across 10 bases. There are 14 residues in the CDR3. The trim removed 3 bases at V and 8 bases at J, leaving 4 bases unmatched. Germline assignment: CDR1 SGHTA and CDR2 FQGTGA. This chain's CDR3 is CASSLTGGAEPQHF. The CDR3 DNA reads TGTGCCAGCAGCTTGACAGGGGGCGCCGAGCCCCAGCATTTT.

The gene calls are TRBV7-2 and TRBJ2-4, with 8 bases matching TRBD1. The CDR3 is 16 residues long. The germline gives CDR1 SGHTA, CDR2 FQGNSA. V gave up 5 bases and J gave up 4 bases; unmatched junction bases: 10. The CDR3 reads CASSRGQGRWKNIQYF. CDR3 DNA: TGTGCCAGCAGCCGCGGACAGGGTAGATGGAAAAACATTCAGTACTTC.

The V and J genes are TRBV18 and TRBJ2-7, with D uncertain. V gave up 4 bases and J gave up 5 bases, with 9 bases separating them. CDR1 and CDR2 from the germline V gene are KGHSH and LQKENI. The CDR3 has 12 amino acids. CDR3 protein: CASSQDVNEQYF. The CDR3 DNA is TGTGCCAGCTCACAAGACGTCAACGAGCAGTACTTC.

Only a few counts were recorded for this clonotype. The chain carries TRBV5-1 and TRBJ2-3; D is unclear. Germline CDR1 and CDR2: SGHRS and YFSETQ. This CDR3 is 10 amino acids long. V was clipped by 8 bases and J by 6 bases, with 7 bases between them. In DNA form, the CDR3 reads TGCGCCAGTGGGGTCGATACGCAGTATTTT. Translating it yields CASGVDTQYF.

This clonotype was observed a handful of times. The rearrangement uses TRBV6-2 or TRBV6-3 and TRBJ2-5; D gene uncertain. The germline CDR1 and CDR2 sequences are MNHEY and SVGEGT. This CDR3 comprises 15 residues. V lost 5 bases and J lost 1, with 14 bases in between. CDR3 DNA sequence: TGTGCCAGCAGTACGATGACTCTGATCCAAGAGACCCAGTACTTC. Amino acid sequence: CASSTMTLIQETQYF.